These 28 T cell receptor beta chains came from one sample sequenced in a study of CD4+ T cells in melanoma. The table came from immunoSEQ multiplex PCR; TCRdb's copy has only in-frame clones and leaves some out. The sample includes about 15,000 clones, about three fifths of them seen just once. The sequenced sample consisted of cells from a culture (not recorded whether cultured in vitro). Source of these receptors: a human donor with melanoma.

The J gene is TRBJ2-2, the V gene TRBV7-6; TRBD2 matches 10 bases. The CDR3 sequence is 16 residues long. The V segment lost 7 bases and the J segment 2 bases; nucleotides outside the gene matches: 7. In germline, CDR1 is SGHVS, CDR2 FNYEAQ. CDR3 DNA: TGTGCCAGCACCCGTAGCGGGGGGCTAAACACCGGGGAGCTGTTTTTT. Encoded protein: CASTRSGGLNTGELFF.

CDR3 nucleotide sequence: TGTGCCAGCAGCTTCCTACAGGGCTTCAGCTATGGCTACACCTTC. Translated: CASSFLQGFSYGYTF. The genes are TRBV7-2 and TRBJ1-2; a possible D gene is TRBD1 (6 bases). V was shortened by 3 bases and J by 4 bases, with 15 bases between the two germline ends. Germline values: CDR1 SGHTA, CDR2 FQGNSA. This CDR3 is 15 amino acids long.

The chain has TRBV5-4 and TRBJ1-2; no firm D call. The CDR3 loop spans 18 amino acids. The V gene lost 0 bases and the J gene lost 0 bases, with 18 bases spanning the gap. Looked up from germline, CDR1 is SGHNT and CDR2 is YYREEE (reference sequence). CDR3 nucleotide sequence: TGTGCCAGCAGCTTGGAGATACGAACCCTGACGGCTAACTATGGCTACACCTTC. This gives the protein CASSLEIRTLTANYGYTF. The full variable domain, rest sourced from reference TRBV5-4 and TRBJ1-2, is ETGVTQSPTHLIKTRGQQVTLRCSSQSGHNTVSWYQQALGQGPQFIFQYYREEENGRGNFPPRFSGLQFPNYSSELNVNALELDDSALYLCASSLEIRTLTANYGYTFGSGTRLTVV.

This clone showed up just a few times. This sequence joins TRBV25-1 and TRBJ1-6; D possibly corresponds to TRBD1 (6 bases). The CDR3 extends over 16 amino acids. Germline CDR1 and CDR2: MGHDK and SYGVNS. The V and J ends lost 1 base and 10 bases respectively, with 17 bases between them. For the CDR3, the DNA is TGTGCCAGCAGTGAATGGGATTTTAGGGGGGTGTCACCCCTCCACTTT. Translated: CASSEWDFRGVSPLHF.

CDR3 DNA: TGTGCCAGCAGCTGGGACAGGGGACCGAACACTGAAGCTTTCTTT. Protein sequence: CASSWDRGPNTEAFF. V usage is TRBV7-9 and J usage is TRBJ1-1; 10 bases are shared with TRBD1. V was clipped by 4 bases and J by 1 base; unmatched bases: 3. The CDR3 contains 15 residues. The germline gives CDR1 SEHNR, CDR2 FQNEAQ (reference sequence).

V usage is TRBV2 and J usage is TRBJ1-6; D possibly corresponds to TRBD1 (5 bases). Deletions cut 3 bases from V and 6 bases from J, with 9 bases between. The germline CDR1 and CDR2 sequences are SNHLY and FYNNEI. The CDR3 has 14 residues. CDR3 sequence (DNA): TGTGCCAGCAGTGACAGGAGGGGTAATTCACCCCTCCACTTT. This codes for CASSDRRGNSPLHF.

The chain recombines TRBV5-1 with TRBJ2-5, with D unclear. With 4 bases removed from V and 2 bases from J, the gap between germline ends came to 12 bases. The germline V gene encodes CDR1 SGHRS and CDR2 YFSETQ. The CDR3 length is 14 residues. CDR3 sequence reads: CASSTRAEQETQYF. The DNA for the CDR3 is TGCGCCAGCAGCACTCGCGCGGAACAAGAGACCCAGTACTTC.

This clone was recorded a few times. The chain has TRBV20-1 and TRBJ1-1; D not certain. The CDR3 is made up of 11 amino acids. The germline V gene encodes CDR1 DFQATT and CDR2 SNEGSKA (reference sequence). Trimming shortened V by 2 bases and J by 10 bases, and 11 bases separated the two germline ends. The CDR3 loop is CSARPAGSAFF. The CDR3, as DNA: TGCAGTGCTAGACCGGCCGGCTCAGCTTTCTTT.

This clone has a single count. The chain joins TRBV18 to TRBJ1-2; tentatively, D is TRBD1 (5 bases). Trimming left V 4 bases short and J 2 bases short, with 5 bases between. The germline gives CDR1 KGHSH, CDR2 LQKENI. The CDR3 totals 12 residues. The CDR3 sequence is CASSRDNYGYTF. In DNA, the CDR3 is TGTGCCAGCTCACGGGACAACTATGGCTACACCTTC.

J is TRBJ2-3 and V is TRBV5-8, with 9 bases lining up with TRBD2. V dropped 4 bases and J dropped 6; count of bases not matched to a gene: 15. This CDR3 has 17 amino acids. The V gene's germline CDR1 is SGHTS and CDR2 YDEGEE. CDR3 nucleotides: TGTGCCAGCAGCCGATCCTCAGCGGGGGGCCTGTCGGATACGCAGTATTTT. Encoded protein: CASSRSSAGGLSDTQYF.

In this sample, this clone turned up a few times. This sequence joins TRBV14 and TRBJ2-7; possible D gene TRBD2, 6 bases. CDR1 SGHDN and CDR2 FVKESK come from the germline V gene. Trimming left V 3 bases short and J 0 bases short, with 9 bases between. The CDR3 has 14 amino acids. CDR3 sequence (DNA): TGTGCCAGCAGCCAGTACGGGGGCTCCTACGAGCAGTACTTC. Protein: CASSQYGGSYEQYF.

The J gene is TRBJ1-2, the V gene TRBV5-1; D gene uncertain. Germline assignment: CDR1 SGHRS and CDR2 YFSETQ. The CDR3 totals 14 residues. The V end lost 4 bases, the J end lost 8 bases, and 18 bases lay between the germline ends. The CDR3 nucleotides are TGCGCCAGCAGCCCGGTGCGGGGAGAGGAGGGCTACACCTTC. It yields the protein CASSPVRGEEGYTF.

This chain uses TRBV5-6 with TRBJ2-2, with TRBD2 matching 10 bases. This CDR3 is 15 amino acids long. V was clipped by 4 bases and J by 1 base; unmatched bases: 1. Germline CDR1 SGHDT, CDR2 YYEEEE. The CDR3 DNA reads as TGTGCCAGCAGCCCTAGCGGGGGGAACACCGGGGAGCTGTTTTTT. Translated, it gives CASSPSGGNTGELFF.

The V and J genes are TRBV12-5 and TRBJ2-2, with 8 bases that match TRBD1. The CDR3 is 14 residues long. V gave up 0 bases and J gave up 6 bases; unmatched junction bases: 0. The germline V gene encodes CDR1 LGHNT and CDR2 FRNRAP. In DNA, the CDR3 is TGTGCTAGTGGTTTGGTACAGGGGGCCGGGGAGCTGTTTTTT. Protein: CASGLVQGAGELFF.

This rearrangement joins TRBV7-9 to TRBJ2-7; D remains ambiguous. CDR1 SEHNR and CDR2 FQNEAQ come from the germline V gene (reference sequence). Trimming stripped 5 bases from V and 4 bases from J, with 15 bases between. The CDR3 contains 14 residues. The CDR3 nucleotides are TGTGCCAGCAGCCCCGGTCGGGTTTCATACGAGCAGTACTTC. It is translated as CASSPGRVSYEQYF. The whole variable domain, remainder taken from reference TRBV7-9 and TRBJ2-7, is DTGVSQNPRHKITKRGQNVTFRCDPISEHNRLYWYRQTLGQGPEFLTYFQNEAQLEKSRLLSDRFSAERPKGSFSTLEIQRTEQGDSAMYLCASSPGRVSYEQYFGPGTRLTVT.

The chain joins TRBV5-4 to TRBJ2-1, with a tentative D call TRBD1 (6 bases). The V end was cut by 4 bases, the J end by 10 bases, with 18 bases between. The length of the CDR3 is 14 residues. CDR1 is SGHNT and CDR2 is YYREEE in the germline V gene (reference sequence). CDR3 bases: TGTGCCAGCAGCCCTGAGGCAGGGGCGCGGGAGCAGTTCTTC. This encodes CASSPEAGAREQFF.

The chain has TRBV4-2 and TRBJ1-2; D may be TRBD1 (6 bases). This CDR3 region has 13 residues. V was pared by 5 bases and J by 4 bases, with 11 bases between. Germline CDR1 reads LGHNA; CDR2 reads YNFKEQ. The CDR3 region has the DNA TGTGCCAGCAGCACCGGACAGTTCTATGGCTACACCTTC. Translated, it gives CASSTGQFYGYTF.

The gene calls are TRBV30 and TRBJ2-1; 12 nucleotides match TRBD2. This CDR3 has 16 amino acids. Germline V CDR1 and CDR2: GTSNPN, SVGIG (reference sequence). V shed 4 bases and J 5 bases; nucleotides not matched to a gene: 9. The CDR3 loop reads CAWNLAGGPVNNEQFF. The CDR3 DNA reads TGTGCCTGGAACCTAGCGGGGGGGCCCGTCAACAATGAGCAGTTCTTC.

V is TRBV5-4 and J is TRBJ1-1, with TRBD1 matching 7 bases. With 4 bases clipped from V and 0 bases from J, the junction kept 9 bases outside the gene matches. This CDR3 comprises 16 residues. Germline CDR1 is SGHNT and CDR2 is YYREEE (reference sequence). The CDR3 spells CASSPTFGTVNTEAFF. CDR3 in DNA: TGTGCCAGCAGCCCCACATTTGGGACAGTGAACACTGAAGCTTTCTTT. Together with reference TRBV5-4 and TRBJ1-1, the CDR3 gives the full variable domain: ETGVTQSPTHLIKTRGQQVTLRCSSQSGHNTVSWYQQALGQGPQFIFQYYREEENGRGNFPPRFSGLQFPNYSSELNVNALELDDSALYLCASSPTFGTVNTEAFFGQGTRLTVV.

The chain combines TRBV6-5 with TRBJ2-5, with TRBD1 matching 8 bases. CDR3 length: 14 residues. The germline V gene encodes CDR1 MNHEY and CDR2 SVGAGI. The V and J ends lost 2 bases and 5 bases, in that order; junction bases with no gene match: 4. The CDR3 is CASSYMTGAETQYF. Written as DNA, the CDR3 is TGTGCCAGCAGTTACATGACAGGGGCGGAGACCCAGTACTTC.

This rearrangement joins TRBV7-2 to TRBJ1-1; no clear D gene. The CDR3 covers 15 residues. Trimming shortened V by 1 base and J by 0 bases, and 9 bases separated the two germline ends. Germline loops: CDR1 SGHTA, CDR2 FQGNSA. CDR3 DNA sequence: TGTGCCAGCAGCTTAGTTTGGTCTATGAACACTGAAGCTTTCTTT. Residues: CASSLVWSMNTEAFF.

The sample holds one count of this clone. The V gene is TRBV5-5, the J gene TRBJ1-5, with TRBD1 matching over 9 bases. V shed 2 bases and J 6 bases; nucleotides not matched to a gene: 6. This CDR3 region has 15 residues. From germline, CDR1 is SGHKS and CDR2 YYEKEE (reference sequence). Here the CDR3 DNA reads TGTGCCAGCAGCTTTACAGGGGGCCTTGGTCAGCCCCAGCATTTT. The encoded protein is CASSFTGGLGQPQHF.

This clone was seen a handful of times. The chain has TRBV10-2 and TRBJ2-1; 12 bases agree with TRBD2. CDR1 and CDR2 (germline): WSHSY, SAAADI. The V gene end was trimmed by 5 bases and the J gene end by 6 bases; junction bases not matched to a gene: 5. This CDR3 has 15 residues. In DNA, the CDR3 is TGCGCCAGCAGTCCGGGACTAGCGGGCATCAATGAGCAGTTCTTC. Translated, it gives CASSPGLAGINEQFF.

This chain uses TRBV7-3 with TRBJ1-1; no firm D call. V was trimmed by 2 bases and J by 1 base, leaving 8 bases between them. Per the germline V gene, CDR1 is SGHTA and CDR2 is FQGTGA. CDR3 length: 14 amino acids. The CDR3 DNA sequence: TGTGCCAGCAGCTTATACGCAGCGAACACTGAAGCTTTCTTT. Translation gives CASSLYAANTEAFF.

V is TRBV30 and J is TRBJ2-4, with a weak D call TRBD2 (6 bases). The germline CDR1 and CDR2 sequences are GTSNPN and SVGIG (reference sequence). CDR3 length: 16 amino acids. The V end was cut by 4 bases, the J end by 1 base, with 17 bases between. The CDR3 nucleotides read TGTGCCTGGACGAGCCGCGGGGTACGGGCCAAAAACATTCAGTACTTC. It yields the protein CAWTSRGVRAKNIQYF.

In its sample, this clone was seen a few times. The gene calls are TRBV12-5 and TRBJ2-3; either TRBD1 or TRBD2 may fit D (5 bases each). The CDR3 consists of 17 residues. Germline CDR1 LGHNT, CDR2 FRNRAP. Between the trimmed V and J ends, which lost 2 bases and 4 bases, there was a span of 19 bases. DNA for the CDR3: TGTGCTAGTGGTTTGTCGTGGCAGGGAGTCATCGCAGATACGCAGTATTTT. It encodes CASGLSWQGVIADTQYF.

The chain recombines TRBV6-1 with TRBJ1-2; 9 nucleotides agree with TRBD1. Germline assignment: CDR1 MNHNS and CDR2 SASEGT. The ends lost 7 bases at V and 2 bases at J; junction bases unmatched: 8. The CDR3 is 15 residues long. The CDR3 loop reads CASTHPGQGNYGYTF. CDR3 sequence (DNA): TGTGCCAGCACCCATCCGGGACAGGGAAACTATGGCTACACCTTC.

The genes are TRBV2 and TRBJ2-7; D ambiguous. Germline V gene data show CDR1 as SNHLY and CDR2 as FYNNEI. Trimming removed 8 bases from V and 1 base from J, with 12 bases in between. The CDR3 is 13 amino acids. CDR3 residues: CASSFPLSYEQYF. The CDR3 DNA reads as TGTGCCAGCTCGTTCCCGTTGTCCTACGAGCAGTACTTC.